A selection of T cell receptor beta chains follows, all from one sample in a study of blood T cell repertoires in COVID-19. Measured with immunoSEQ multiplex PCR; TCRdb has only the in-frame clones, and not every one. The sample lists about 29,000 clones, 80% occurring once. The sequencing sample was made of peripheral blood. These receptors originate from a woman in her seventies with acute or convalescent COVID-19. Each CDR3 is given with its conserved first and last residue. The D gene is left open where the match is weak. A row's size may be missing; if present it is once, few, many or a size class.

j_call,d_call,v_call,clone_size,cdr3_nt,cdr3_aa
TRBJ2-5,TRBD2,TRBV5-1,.,TGCGCCAGCAGCCAACTAGCGGGAGGACCTCAAGAGACCCAGTACTTC,CASSQLAGGPQETQYF
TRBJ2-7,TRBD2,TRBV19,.,TGTGCCAGTAGTATAGACGCTAGCGGGTTCCCCTACGAGCAGTACTTC,CASSIDASGFPYEQYF
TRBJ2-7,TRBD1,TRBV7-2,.,TGTGCCAGCAGCACGGGACAGGGACCCTACGAGCAGTACTTC,CASSTGQGPYEQYF
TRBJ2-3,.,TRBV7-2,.,TGTGCCAGCAGCCAACAGGGAGACCTCCAGTATTTT,CASSQQGDLQYF
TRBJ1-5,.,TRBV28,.,TGTGCCAGCAGCATCGGTTCGGTTTCCAATCAGCCCCAGCATTTT,CASSIGSVSNQPQHF
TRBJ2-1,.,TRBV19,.,TGTGCCAGTAGTACCGACAGCTACAATGAGCAGTTCTTC,CASSTDSYNEQFF
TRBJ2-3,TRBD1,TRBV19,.,TGTGCCAGTAGTGCCCGGACAGGGTATTTTGAGGATACGCAGTATTTT,CASSARTGYFEDTQYF
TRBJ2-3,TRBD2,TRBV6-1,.,TGTGCCAGCAGTGAAATTAGCGGGAGCACAGATACGCAGTATTTT,CASSEISGSTDTQYF
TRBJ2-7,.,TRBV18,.,TGTGCCAGCTCACCGTCTTGGACAGTTTCCTACGAGCAGTACTTC,CASSPSWTVSYEQYF
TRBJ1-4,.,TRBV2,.,TGTGCCAGCAGCCGCAGGGGCGGGGGTGAAAAACTGTTTTTT,CASSRRGGGEKLFF
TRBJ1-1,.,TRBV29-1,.,TGCAGCGTTGGGGGGAGGGACACTGAAGCTTTCTTT,CSVGGRDTEAFF
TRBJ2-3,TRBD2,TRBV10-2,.,TGCGCCAGCAGTGAGGTTGTTAGGACTAGCCCCACAGATACGCAGTATTTT,CASSEVVRTSPTDTQYF
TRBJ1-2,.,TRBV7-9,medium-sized,TGTGCCAGCAGCTTAGGTCCATCGGAGGCTAACTATGGCTACACCTTC,CASSLGPSEANYGYTF
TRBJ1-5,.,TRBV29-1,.,TGCAGCGTTATTGAGAGGAGCAATCAGCCCCAGCATTTT,CSVIERSNQPQHF
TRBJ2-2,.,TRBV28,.,TGTGCCAGCAGTCCCCGGGTCCTCAGAACGGCCGGGGAGCTGTTTTTT,CASSPRVLRTAGELFF
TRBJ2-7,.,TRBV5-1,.,TGCGCCAGCAGCTTGGACCGAGACTTCTACGAGCAGTACTTC,CASSLDRDFYEQYF
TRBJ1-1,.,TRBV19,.,TGTGCCACCAGCGGGGTGGGGTTGCCTGAAGCTTTCTTT,CATSGVGLPEAFF
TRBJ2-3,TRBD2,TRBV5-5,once,TGTGCCAGCAGCTTGATTGCGGGGGGGCCCACAGATACGCAGTATTTT,CASSLIAGGPTDTQYF
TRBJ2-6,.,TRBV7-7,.,TGTGCTAGCAGCGCGTACTCTGGGGCCAACGTCCTGACTTTC,CASSAYSGANVLTF
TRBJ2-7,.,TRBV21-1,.,TGTGCCAGCAGCAAAGAGGGGAGGACAGGTAATTGGAGCTCCTACGAGCAGTACTTC,CASSKEGRTGNWSSYEQYF
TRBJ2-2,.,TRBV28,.,TGTGCCAGCAGTTTCCCCTGGGCGGGGCCGAACACCGGGGAGCTGTTTTTT,CASSFPWAGPNTGELFF
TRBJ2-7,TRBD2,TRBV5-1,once,TGCGCCAGCAGCTATCTAGCGGGGGGGCCCAACGAGCAGTACTTC,CASSYLAGGPNEQYF
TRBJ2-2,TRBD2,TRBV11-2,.,TGTGCCAGCAGTTGGACTAGCGGGGGGGCCGGGGAGCTGTTTTTT,CASSWTSGGAGELFF
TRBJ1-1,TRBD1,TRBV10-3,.,TGTGCCACCGGGACAGGGAGTTCTAACACTGAAGCTTTCTTT,CATGTGSSNTEAFF
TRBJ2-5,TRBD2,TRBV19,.,TGTGCCAGTAGTAGGACTAGCGGACAAGAGACCCAGTACTTC,CASSRTSGQETQYF
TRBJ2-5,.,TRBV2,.,TGTGCCAGCAGTGAAGCTAGCCGTGGGACCCAGTACTTC,CASSEASRGTQYF
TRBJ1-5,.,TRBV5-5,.,TGTGCCAGCAGCTTCTCAGGGAACCCGGGGCCCCAGCATTTT,CASSFSGNPGPQHF
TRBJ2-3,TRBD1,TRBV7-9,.,TGTGCCAGCAGCTTTACAGGGGGTCAAGATACGCAGTATTTT,CASSFTGGQDTQYF